Each of the 23 T cell receptor beta chains below was sequenced from the same sample in a study of blood T cell repertoires in COVID-19. TCRdb keeps only in-frame clones here, not all; method: immunoSEQ multiplex PCR. The sample has about 70,000 clones; 88% are singletons. Sequencing was performed on peripheral blood. These receptors were collected from a human donor in a cohort sampled during active COVID-19.

The sample holds a few counts of this clone. The chain has TRBV21-1 and TRBJ2-1; TRBD1 is the table's D call and was not checked against the DNA. TRBV21-1 is deemed a pseudogene. The CDR3 is 14 amino acids. This chain's CDR3 is CASSKVSSYNEQFF. The CDR3 DNA reads as TGTGCCAGCAGCAAAGTCTCCAGTTACAATGAGCAGTTCTTC.

The rearrangement links TRBV29-1 to TRBJ1-1; no definite D call. The CDR3 is made up of 12 amino acids. The V and J ends lost 2 bases and 4 bases respectively, with 8 bases between them. Germline values: CDR1 SQVTM, CDR2 ANQGSEA. The CDR3 DNA is TGCAGCGTTGAAATCGGGAGCACTGAAGCTTTCTTT. It yields the protein CSVEIGSTEAFF.

This clone was seen more than once but under ten times. The rearrangement uses TRBV7-2 and TRBJ2-1; perhaps TRBD1 as D (6 bases). The CDR3 consists of 14 residues. Germline V gene lookup returns CDR1 SGHTA and CDR2 FQGNSA. Trimming took off 5 bases at V and 4 bases at J, with 12 bases between the two ends. The CDR3 region has the DNA TGTGCCAGCAGCCAACCGCAGGGGTACAATGAGCAGTTCTTC. It specifies CASSQPQGYNEQFF.

This clone was observed a single time. This chain uses TRBV5-5 with TRBJ2-7; 10 bases are a match to TRBD1. Germline V gives CDR1 SGHKS, CDR2 YYEKEE (reference sequence). Trimming removed 1 base from V and 5 bases from J; junction bases left unmatched: 6. The CDR3 has 15 residues. CDR3 bases: TGTGCCAGCAGCTTGCTGGGACAGGGGTCCCACGAGCAGTACTTC. Its translation: CASSLLGQGSHEQYF.

V is TRBV19 and J is TRBJ2-6; 8 bases are a match to TRBD1. Germline CDR1 is LNHDA and CDR2 is SQIVND (reference sequence). J lost 0 bases, V lost 5 bases, and 6 bases had no gene match. This CDR3 contains 17 residues. CDR3 nucleotide sequence: TGTGCCAGTAGTTTACAGGGGGATAGCTCTGGGGCCAACGTCCTGACTTTC. It encodes CASSLQGDSSGANVLTF.

V is TRBV7-2 and J is TRBJ2-1, with D unclear. CDR1 SGHTA and CDR2 FQGNSA come from the germline V gene. The CDR3 is made up of 15 amino acids. V lost 1 base and J lost 0, with 7 bases in between. The CDR3 spells CASSLDPGSYNEQFF. Here the CDR3 DNA reads TGTGCCAGCAGCTTAGACCCAGGCTCCTACAATGAGCAGTTCTTC.

The chain links TRBV2 to TRBJ1-1; D is unclear. The CDR3 totals 13 residues. Trimming cost V 8 bases and J 1 base, with 11 bases left between them. The V gene's germline CDR1 is SNHLY and CDR2 FYNNEI. The CDR3 DNA sequence: TGTGCCAGCGGGCTGACCGGGAACACTGAAGCTTTCTTT. Its translation is CASGLTGNTEAFF.

The chain is built from TRBV7-2 and TRBJ1-3, with D uncertain. The CDR3 has 12 amino acids. V lost 1 base, J lost 8 bases, and 6 bases lay in between. Germline loops: CDR1 SGHTA, CDR2 FQGNSA. In DNA, the CDR3 is TGTGCCAGCAGCTTAGTCGTTTACACCATATATTTT. It specifies CASSLVVYTIYF.

The table lists this clone with a few counts. The chain couples TRBV2 to TRBJ1-3; D is undetermined. CDR1 is SNHLY and CDR2 is FYNNEI in the germline V gene. The CDR3 covers 15 residues. Trimming pared 3 bases from V and 0 bases from J, leaving 9 bases between. The CDR3 nucleotides read TGTGCCAGCAGTGACCCAGGAATCTCTGGAAACACCATATATTTT. It translates to CASSDPGISGNTIYF.

V gene TRBV7-2 combines with J gene TRBJ2-7; 13 bases are shared with TRBD2. CDR3 length: 15 residues. Germline loops: CDR1 SGHTA, CDR2 FQGNSA. V trimming: 5 bases; J trimming: 5 bases; junction bases outside the gene matches: 6. The CDR3 coding sequence is TGTGCCAGCAGCCTAACTAGCGGGAGGGTTAACGAGCAGTACTTC. Amino acids: CASSLTSGRVNEQYF.

The chain uses TRBV7-2 and TRBJ2-7, with no clear D. V was trimmed by 3 bases and J by 4 bases, leaving 10 bases between them. The V gene's germline CDR1 is SGHTA and CDR2 FQGNSA. There are 13 residues in the CDR3. CDR3 bases: TGTGCCAGCAGCTTGTCCCCAATTTACGAGCAGTACGTC. Translated, it gives CASSLSPIYEQYV.

The CDR3 nucleotides are TGCAGTGCCCGGCCGGGCAATGAGCAGTTCTTC. Amino acid sequence: CSARPGNEQFF. The chain combines TRBV20-1 with TRBJ2-1; D is unresolved. V lost 6 bases, J lost 6 bases, and 9 bases lay in between. Germline V lookup: CDR1 DFQATT, CDR2 SNEGSKA (reference sequence). The CDR3 runs 11 residues.

This chain connects TRBV2 to TRBJ2-1; 8 positions match TRBD1. The CDR3 length is 15 residues. Trimming removed 6 bases from V and 1 base from J; junction bases left unmatched: 5. Germline V gene lookup returns CDR1 SNHLY and CDR2 FYNNEI. The DNA of the CDR3 is TGTGCCAGCAGCGGAGACAGGGGATCCTACAATGAGCAGTTCTTC. This encodes CASSGDRGSYNEQFF.

J is TRBJ2-3 and V is TRBV24-1, with D perhaps matching TRBD2 (5 bases). The CDR3 extends over 13 amino acids. The V gene lost 3 bases and the J gene lost 9 bases, with 12 bases spanning the gap. Germline CDR1 and CDR2: KGHDR and SFDVKD. CDR3 sequence reads: CATSDGGLPTQYF. Written as DNA, the CDR3 is TGTGCCACCAGTGATGGCGGGCTTCCCACGCAGTATTTT.

This chain uses TRBV5-1 with TRBJ1-2, with 7 bases aligning to TRBD1. The CDR3 consists of 17 residues. Germline CDR1 and CDR2: SGHRS and YFSETQ. With 0 bases clipped from V and 4 bases from J, the junction kept 12 bases outside the gene matches. The CDR3 sequence is CASSLETGRPPIYGYTF. The CDR3 DNA follows: TGCGCCAGCAGCTTGGAGACAGGGCGTCCTCCCATCTATGGCTACACCTTC.

The DNA for the CDR3 is TGTGCCATCCGGCGGGGGACTAATGACAATCAGCCCCAGCATTTT. It translates to CAIRRGTNDNQPQHF. The chain recombines TRBV10-3 with TRBJ1-5; possible D gene TRBD1, 5 bases. The CDR3 totals 15 residues. Between the trimmed V and J ends, which lost 8 bases and 3 bases, there was a span of 17 bases. Germline V gene lookup returns CDR1 ENHRY and CDR2 SYGVKD.

The chain employs TRBV2 and TRBJ2-7; 11 bases agree with TRBD1. The ends lost 8 bases at V and 7 bases at J; junction bases unmatched: 4. Germline CDR1 SNHLY, CDR2 FYNNEI. The CDR3 sequence is 12 residues long. The CDR3 DNA sequence: TGTGCCAGCTCCGGGACAGGGGGGGAGCAGTACTTC. This encodes CASSGTGGEQYF.

This chain joins TRBV7-5 and TRBJ1-5; the table names TRBD1, a call not compared with the DNA. TRBV7-5 is marked as a pseudogene. The CDR3 has 15 amino acids. CDR3 coding DNA: TGTGCCAGAAGCCCTGGGACAAATTATAATCAGCCCCAGCATTTT. Protein sequence: CARSPGTNYNQPQHF.

The V gene is TRBV19, the J gene TRBJ2-2; a possible D gene is TRBD2 (7 bases). V was clipped by 8 bases and J by 0 bases, with 13 bases between them. Per germline, CDR1 LNHDA and CDR2 SQIVND (reference sequence). This CDR3 is 15 amino acids long. The CDR3 DNA is TGTGCCAGTTCCGCGGGGGCCTCGAACACCGGGGAGCTGTTTTTT. Its translation is CASSAGASNTGELFF.

V and J are TRBV5-6 and TRBJ1-4; D is unresolved. CDR3 length equals 14 residues. The V end was cut by 0 bases, the J end by 8 bases, with 11 bases between. Germline values: CDR1 SGHDT, CDR2 YYEEEE. The CDR3 region has the DNA TGTGCCAGCAGCTTGGCCGGGGAGGCCGAAAAACTGTTTTTT. It translates to CASSLAGEAEKLFF.

Here the CDR3 DNA reads TGTGCCAGCAGTGAAGCGTCTGACAGGCGGTACGAGCAGTACGTC. Translating it yields CASSEASDRRYEQYV. This chain connects TRBV6-1 to TRBJ2-7; a possible D gene is TRBD1 (6 bases). V was pared by 0 bases and J by 4 bases, with 13 bases between. Germline CDR1 is MNHNS and CDR2 is SASEGT. The CDR3 consists of 15 residues.

In this sample, this clone turned up a few times. This sequence joins TRBV4-1 and TRBJ1-5; 9 bases are a match to TRBD1. CDR1 is MGHRA and CDR2 is YSYEKL in the germline V gene. This CDR3 region has 13 residues. The V segment lost 3 bases and the J segment 7 bases; nucleotides outside the gene matches: 1. For the CDR3, the DNA is TGCGCCAGCAGCCATGACAGGGGGCAGCCCCAGCATTTT. It is translated as CASSHDRGQPQHF.

The chain joins TRBV19 to TRBJ1-6; D call uncertain. The CDR3 spans 13 residues. Germline V lookup: CDR1 LNHDA, CDR2 SQIVND (reference sequence). V lost 8 bases to trimming and J lost 8 bases, with 13 bases between them. CDR3 in DNA: TGTGCCAGTTCTACTAACACATATTCACCCCTCCACTTT. Amino acids: CASSTNTYSPLHF.